The clone carrying this TCR beta chain was counted at least ten times. Time point defined: healthy volunteer bleed at 2 weeks. Total RNA extraction was carried out from unfractionated whole blood. This entry is derived from a study of human T cells and chemical hapten exposure. Study-level background: TCR yields per sample varied, mainly owing to small pooled library volume differences.

Individual cDNA molecules received unique molecular identifiers in the library. Original analysis: The median was 95,638 TCRs per sample, ranging roughly 23,224 to 750,000. TCRdb ran MiXCR on the RACE reads and lists one entry per CDR3 protein. The V and J calls here are based on TCRdb, not the publication. The sample includes some 46,000 distinct CDR3 sequences, approximately 4.5% of them seen just once. The germline CDR1 and CDR2 sequences are MGHDK and SYGVNS. Trimming shortened V by 4 bases and J by 8 bases, and 14 bases separated the two germline ends. The CDR3 has 13 amino acids. The rearrangement links TRBV25-1 to TRBJ1-1, with D perhaps TRBD1 (5 bases). The source material was whole blood. This sequence was found in a female donor in good health. Some clones in this sample may be carry-over from other donors' samples. CDR3 nucleotides: TGTGCCAGCAGTGGGGGAGGGGATGGAGAAGCTTTCTTT. It translates to CASSGGGDGEAFF.